These 26 T cell receptor beta chains came from one sample sequenced in a study of blood T cell repertoires in COVID-19. TCRdb's copy holds only in-frame clones and misses some; the assay was immunoSEQ multiplex PCR. The sample includes tens of thousands of clones, around 74% seen only once; the top ten take 9.5% to 10%. The sample was peripheral blood. These TCRs come from a human donor in a cohort sampled during active COVID-19.

CDR3 amino acids: CAVLAGHNEQFF. The CDR3, as DNA: TGTGCCGTACTAGCGGGCCACAATGAGCAGTTCTTC. The chain carries TRBV24-1 and TRBJ2-1, with 9 bases fitting TRBD2. After removal of 12 bases from V and 5 bases from J, the junction contained 4 bases not matched to a gene. The CDR3 has 12 amino acids. Germline V gives CDR1 KGHDR, CDR2 SFDVKD.

The sample holds a few counts of this clone. The rearrangement links TRBV3-1 (or the pseudogene TRBV3-2) to TRBJ1-2, with 7 nucleotides matching TRBD1. The germline V gene has CDR1 LGHDT and CDR2 YNNKEL (reference sequence). The CDR3 has 16 residues. J lost 2 bases, V lost 1 base, and 7 bases had no gene match. The CDR3 here is CASSQVTGVGNYGYTF. As DNA, the CDR3 is TGTGCCAGCAGCCAAGTAACAGGGGTGGGGAACTATGGCTACACCTTC.

The genes are TRBV5-1 and TRBJ2-5; TRBD1 matches at 7 bases. CDR1 and CDR2 (germline): SGHRS, YFSETQ. V trimming: 4 bases; J trimming: 1 base; junction bases outside the gene matches: 10. CDR3 length: 16 amino acids. CDR3 protein: CASSPGQAIFQETQYF. The CDR3 coding sequence is TGCGCCAGCAGCCCCGGACAGGCGATATTCCAAGAGACCCAGTACTTC.

This clone was seen a handful of times. The rearrangement links TRBV2 to TRBJ2-2, with TRBD1 as a possible D gene (5 bases). V gave up 4 bases and J gave up 1 base, with 10 bases separating them. The CDR3 spans 15 residues. Looked up from germline, CDR1 is SNHLY and CDR2 is FYNNEI. CDR3 DNA sequence: TGTGCCAGCAGTGGAACGACAGAGAACACCGGGGAGCTGTTTTTT. It codes for CASSGTTENTGELFF.

This chain joins TRBV19 and TRBJ2-6; D is undetermined. CDR1 and CDR2 (germline): LNHDA, SQIVND (reference sequence). The CDR3 has 17 amino acids. V was shortened by 6 bases and J by 0 bases, with 15 bases between the two germline ends. The CDR3 DNA is TGTGCCAGTAGGAGAGACTCACTGGTCTCTGGGGCCAACGTCCTGACTTTC. Its protein product is CASRRDSLVSGANVLTF. The full variable domain, completed using reference TRBV19 and TRBJ2-6, is DGGITQSPKYLFRKEGQNVTLSCEQNLNHDAMYWYRQDPGQGLRLIYYSQIVNDFQKGDIAEGYSVSREKKESFPLTVTSAQKNPTAFYLCASRRDSLVSGANVLTFGAGSRLTVL.

The V gene is TRBV6-5, the J gene TRBJ1-4, with D possibly TRBD1 on 5 matching bases. Germline V gives CDR1 MNHEY, CDR2 SVGAGI. V was clipped by 6 bases and J by 6 bases, with 17 bases between them. CDR3 length: 15 amino acids. This CDR3 reads CASSGGGRVYEKLFF. The CDR3 coding sequence is TGTGCCAGCAGCGGGGGAGGCAGGGTCTATGAAAAACTGTTTTTT.

This rearrangement joins TRBV10-3 to TRBJ1-1, with D possibly matching TRBD1 (6 bases). Trimming stripped 6 bases from V and 5 bases from J, with 7 bases between. The CDR3 covers 11 residues. Germline V lookup: CDR1 ENHRY, CDR2 SYGVKD. This chain's CDR3 is CAISRGTEAFF. The CDR3 DNA sequence: TGTGCCATCAGCAGGGGAACTGAAGCTTTCTTT.

The CDR3 nucleotides are TGCGCCAGCAGTGCCCCCGACAGGGGGCGCGAAAATTCACCCCTCCACTTT. Its protein product is CASSAPDRGRENSPLHF. The rearrangement uses TRBV10-2 and TRBJ1-6, with 10 bases that match TRBD1. V shed 4 bases and J 7 bases; nucleotides not matched to a gene: 10. CDR3 length: 17 residues. Germline V gene data show CDR1 as WSHSY and CDR2 as SAAADI.

In the case of this clone: Other DNA sequences of this sample code for an identical CDR3. The chain carries TRBV5-1 and TRBJ2-7, with a tentative D call TRBD1 (6 bases). The length of the CDR3 is 14 residues. Trimming pared 0 bases from V and 5 bases from J, leaving 12 bases between. The germline V gene has CDR1 SGHRS and CDR2 YFSETQ. For the CDR3, the DNA is TGCGCCAGCAGCTTGGGTCAGGGGTGGGACGAGCAGTACTTC. Translating it yields CASSLGQGWDEQYF.

The V and J genes are TRBV18 and TRBJ2-7; D is uncertain. The CDR3 consists of 15 residues. Germline values: CDR1 KGHSH, CDR2 LQKENI. With 2 bases removed from V and 3 bases from J, the gap between germline ends came to 14 bases. The CDR3 DNA is TGTGCCAGCTCACCAATTTACAGCTCCAACTACGAGCAGTACTTC. Translation: CASSPIYSSNYEQYF.

The chain combines TRBV6-5 with TRBJ2-1; 7 nucleotides line up with TRBD1. In germline, CDR1 is MNHEY, CDR2 SVGAGI. The CDR3 runs to 11 residues. Losses at the gene ends were 7 bases for V and 10 bases for J; bases not matched to a gene: 4. The CDR3 region is CASNEGAEQFF. Here the CDR3 DNA reads TGTGCCAGCAACGAGGGGGCGGAGCAGTTCTTC.

This clone was counted only a few times. The V call is TRBV7-7, the J call TRBJ2-6; 11 bases fit TRBD1. V lost 5 bases and J lost 0; bases outside the gene matches: 3. The CDR3 spans 17 residues. CDR1 and CDR2 from the germline V gene are SSHAT and FNYEAQ (reference sequence). CDR3 DNA: TGTGCCAGCAGCCAGGGACAGGGGGTCTCTGGGGCCAACGTCCTGACTTTC. This codes for CASSQGQGVSGANVLTF.

The chain links TRBV5-6 to TRBJ1-1; D not resolved. Trimming took off 1 base at V and 7 bases at J, with 11 bases between the two ends. The CDR3 is made up of 13 amino acids. CDR1 and CDR2 from the germline V gene are SGHDT and YYEEEE. The CDR3 DNA sequence: TGTGCCAGCAGCTTGATGGAGCTCAATGAAGCTTTCTTT. Protein: CASSLMELNEAFF.

This clone was seen only once. The V and J genes are TRBV5-3 and TRBJ2-3; a weak D match, TRBD1 (7 bases). TRBV5-3 has ORF status, its function being uncertain. The ends were cut back, 4 bases at V and 2 bases at J, with 20 bases in the middle. The CDR3 covers 17 residues. The CDR3, as DNA: TGTGCCAGAAGCCCCCACCTCGGCAGGGGGGACACAGATACGCAGTATTTT. This sequence encodes CARSPHLGRGDTDTQYF.

The count of this clone is one. This chain joins TRBV2 and TRBJ2-3; D gene ambiguous. The germline V gene has CDR1 SNHLY and CDR2 FYNNEI. V was shortened by 4 bases and J by 7 bases, with 12 bases between the two germline ends. The CDR3 spans 13 residues. As DNA, the CDR3 is TGTGCCAGCAGTGTCTACGAGTTGAATACGCAGTATTTT. Protein: CASSVYELNTQYF.

The J gene is TRBJ2-6, the V gene TRBV3-1 (or the pseudogene TRBV3-2), with a weak D call TRBD2 (6 bases). CDR1 LGHDT and CDR2 YNNKEL come from the germline V gene (reference sequence). V lost 2 bases and J 3 bases, leaving 8 bases between the germline ends. The CDR3 sequence is 15 residues long. CDR3 amino acids: CASSQWGDGANVLTF. CDR3 nucleotides: TGTGCCAGCAGCCAATGGGGGGATGGGGCCAACGTCCTGACTTTC.

This clone was seen more than once but under ten times. The chain combines TRBV3-1 (or the pseudogene TRBV3-2) with TRBJ2-7; maybe TRBD2 (5 bases). CDR1 is LGHDT, CDR2 YNNKEL, per germline (reference sequence). The CDR3 is 14 amino acids. The V end lost 0 bases, the J end lost 2 bases, and 8 bases lay between the germline ends. Here the CDR3 reads CASSQDFGTYEQYF. The DNA of the CDR3 is TGTGCCAGCAGCCAAGATTTCGGGACCTACGAGCAGTACTTC.

The chain employs TRBV5-1 and TRBJ1-2, with 7 positions matching TRBD1. Germline V CDR1 and CDR2: SGHRS, YFSETQ. The CDR3 is 17 amino acids. Trimming at V came to 0 bases and at J to 1 base, leaving 9 bases not matched to a gene. The CDR3 region has the DNA TGCGCCAGCAGCTTGGCCTGGGGACAGCAGGTTAACTATGGCTACACCTTC. This sequence encodes CASSLAWGQQVNYGYTF.

The chain couples TRBV18 to TRBJ1-1; a weak D match, TRBD1 (6 bases). CDR3 length: 13 amino acids. Germline V gives CDR1 KGHSH, CDR2 LQKENI. V was shortened by 4 bases and J by 6 bases, with 12 bases between the two germline ends. This chain's CDR3 is CASSLRDTAEAFF. In nucleotides, the CDR3 is TGTGCCAGCTCACTACGGGACACTGCTGAAGCTTTCTTT. Filled out from reference TRBV18 and TRBJ1-1, the complete variable domain reads NAGVMQNPRHLVRRRGQEARLRCSPMKGHSHVYWYRQLPEEGLKFMVYLQKENIIDESGMPKERFSAEFPKEGPSILRIQQVVRGDSAAYFCASSLRDTAEAFFGQGTRLTVV.

V gene TRBV5-4 combines with J gene TRBJ2-5, with TRBD2 identical over 9 bases. The V gene's germline CDR1 is SGHNT and CDR2 YYREEE (reference sequence). With 0 bases clipped from V and 6 bases from J, the junction kept 3 bases outside the gene matches. CDR3 size: 14 residues. The CDR3: CASSLGGGAQTQYF. The CDR3 DNA reads as TGTGCCAGCAGCTTGGGCGGGGGGGCACAGACCCAGTACTTC.

This clone has a handful of counts. The chain joins TRBV4-3 to TRBJ2-1; the D gene is possibly TRBD1 (5 bases). The CDR3 is 17 residues long. Germline V CDR1 and CDR2: LGHNA, YSLEER. Trimming stripped 1 base from V and 1 base from J, with 14 bases between. The CDR3 region is CASSQALTGESYNEQFF. The CDR3, as DNA: TGCGCCAGCAGCCAAGCCCTCACAGGAGAATCCTACAATGAGCAGTTCTTC.

V is TRBV7-2 and J is TRBJ1-2; 7 bases map to TRBD1. In germline, CDR1 is SGHTA, CDR2 FQGNSA. V trimming: 2 bases; J trimming: 7 bases; junction bases outside the gene matches: 4. CDR3 length: 13 amino acids. DNA of the CDR3: TGTGCCAGCAGCTTAAGAGGGGGCGTTGGCTACACCTTC. It encodes CASSLRGGVGYTF. The full variable domain, with the rest looked up from reference TRBV7-2 and TRBJ1-2, is GAGVSQSPSNKVTEKGKDVELRCDPISGHTALYWYRQSLGQGLEFLIYFQGNSAPDKSGLPSDRFSAERTGGSVSTLTIQRTQQEDSAVYLCASSLRGGVGYTFGSGTRLTVV.

V is TRBV5-6 and J is TRBJ1-2, with D hard to call. This CDR3 region has 15 residues. With 0 bases removed from V and 4 bases from J, the gap between germline ends came to 13 bases. The germline V gene encodes CDR1 SGHDT and CDR2 YYEEEE. CDR3: CASSLVAFRGYGYTF. The CDR3 DNA reads TGTGCCAGCAGCTTGGTCGCGTTCCGAGGCTATGGCTACACCTTC.

This chain connects TRBV11-3 to TRBJ2-2; 8 bases are shared with TRBD1. The trim removed 1 base at V and 3 bases at J, leaving 4 bases unmatched. The CDR3 totals 16 residues. Germline-derived CDR1 and CDR2 are SGHNT and YENEEA. CDR3: CASSLGQGRDTGELFF. The DNA of the CDR3 is TGTGCCAGCAGCTTAGGACAGGGGCGCGACACCGGGGAGCTGTTTTTT.

V is TRBV6-5 and J is TRBJ1-2; D ambiguous. The V end was cut by 0 bases, the J end by 7 bases, with 9 bases between. Per the germline V gene, CDR1 is MNHEY and CDR2 is SVGAGI. The CDR3 consists of 13 residues. The CDR3 spells CASSYSEESGYTF. The CDR3 DNA is TGTGCCAGCAGTTACTCGGAGGAGAGTGGCTACACCTTC.

J is TRBJ1-2 and V is TRBV9; 7 positions agree with TRBD1. J was trimmed by 1 base and V by 1 base; bases with no gene match: 4. The germline V gene has CDR1 SGDLS and CDR2 YYNGEE. The CDR3 runs 15 residues. The CDR3 region is CASSVTRQGNYGYTF. The CDR3, as DNA: TGTGCCAGCAGCGTAACCCGACAGGGTAACTATGGCTACACCTTC.